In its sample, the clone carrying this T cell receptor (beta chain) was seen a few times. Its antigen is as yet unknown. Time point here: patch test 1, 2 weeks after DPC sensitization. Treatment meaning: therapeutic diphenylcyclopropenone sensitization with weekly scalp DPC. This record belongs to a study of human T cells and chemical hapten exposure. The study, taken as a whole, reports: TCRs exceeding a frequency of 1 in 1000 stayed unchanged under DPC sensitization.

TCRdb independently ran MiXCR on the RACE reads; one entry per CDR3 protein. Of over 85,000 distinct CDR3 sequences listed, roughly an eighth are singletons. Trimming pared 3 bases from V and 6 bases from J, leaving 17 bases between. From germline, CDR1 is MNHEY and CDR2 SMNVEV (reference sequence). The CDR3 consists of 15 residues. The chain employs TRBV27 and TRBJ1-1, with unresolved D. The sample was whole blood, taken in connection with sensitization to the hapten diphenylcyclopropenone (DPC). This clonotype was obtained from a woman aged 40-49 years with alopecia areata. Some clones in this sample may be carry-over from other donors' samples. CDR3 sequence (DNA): TGTGCCAGCAGTTTGGGAGGGATGGTGGGCCCTGAAGCTTTCTTT. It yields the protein CASSLGGMVGPEAFF.